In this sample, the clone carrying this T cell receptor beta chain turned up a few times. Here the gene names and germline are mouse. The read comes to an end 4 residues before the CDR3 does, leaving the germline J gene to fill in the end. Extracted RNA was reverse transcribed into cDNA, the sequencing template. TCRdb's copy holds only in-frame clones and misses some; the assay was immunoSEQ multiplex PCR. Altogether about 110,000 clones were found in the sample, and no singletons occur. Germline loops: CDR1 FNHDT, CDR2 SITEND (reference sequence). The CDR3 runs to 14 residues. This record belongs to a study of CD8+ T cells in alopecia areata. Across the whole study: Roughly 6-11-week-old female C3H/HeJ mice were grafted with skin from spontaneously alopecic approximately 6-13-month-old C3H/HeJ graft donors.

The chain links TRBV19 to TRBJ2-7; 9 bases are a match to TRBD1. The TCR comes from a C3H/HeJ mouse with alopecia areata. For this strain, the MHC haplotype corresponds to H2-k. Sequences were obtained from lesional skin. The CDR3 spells CASSIWGQGDEQYF. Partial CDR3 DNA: TGTGCCAGCAGTATTTGGGGACAGGGAGAT.